This section outlines one T cell receptor (beta chain) sequence together with its context. The antigen remains undetermined. Trimming took 2 bases from V and 0 from J, leaving 8 bases between them. The CDR3 is made up of 14 amino acids. Germline CDR1 reads SGHRS; CDR2 reads YFSETQ. The sample belongs to a study of CD8 T cells in ankylosing spondylitis. Findings and limits, study-wide: Clones tied to disease were said to be significantly enriched in matched ankylosing spondylitis synovial fluid. Relatively scarce in peripheral blood, disease-linked clones were CD8+. Ankylosing spondylitis blood appeared to be characterized by a TCR beta motif of about 8 highly homologous variants.

Quantitative 5'-RACE with molecular barcodes produced the TCR beta libraries. Each CDR3 protein gets one entry after TCRdb re-called the 5' RACE reads with MiXCR. The sample yields fewer than 250,000 distinct CDR3 sequences, around 16% seen once. This chain links TRBV5-1 with TRBJ1-1; D unclear. Sequencing was performed on blood, either unsorted or a sorted T cell fraction (not recorded which). The sequence derives from a male donor with ankylosing spondylitis. CDR3 sequence (DNA): TGCGCCAGCAGCTTTAGTGTGATGAACACTGAAGCTTTCTTT. It specifies CASSFSVMNTEAFF.